These 25 T cell receptor beta chains share one sample of origin, sequenced in a study of blood T cells in healthy people across ages. For the second PCR, which ran for 7 to 11 cycles, a sample-barcoded 5' primer and a J-beta primer mix were used. TCRdb recomputed calls from the 5' RACE reads with MiXCR, one row per CDR3 protein. Here the sample spans about 760,000 distinct CDR3 sequences, approximately 25% being singletons. These records were also assigned to another study, of T cells of mothers and their children.

The sequenced sample consisted of blood. The receptor source for this set is a boy aged 5 to 17 in good health.

This clonotype showed up just a few times. The genes are TRBV5-1 and TRBJ2-7; D uncertain. The CDR3 is 15 amino acids. Deletions cut 5 bases from V and 2 bases from J, with 17 bases between. Germline CDR1 SGHRS, CDR2 YFSETQ. DNA of the CDR3: TGCGCCAGCAGTTCCTATTTTAGTAGAACCTACGAGCAGTACTTC. Its translation is CASSSYFSRTYEQYF.

This clonotype was seen a handful of times. The rearrangement links TRBV4-1 to TRBJ2-7, with D possibly being TRBD2 (6 bases). This CDR3 is built from 15 residues. The V gene's germline CDR1 is MGHRA and CDR2 YSYEKL. Trimming cost V 4 bases and J 0 bases, with 13 bases left between them. For the CDR3, the DNA is TGCGCCAGCAGCCGACTGGAGGGCGCCTCCTACGAGCAGTACTTC. Its translation: CASSRLEGASYEQYF.

This clonotype was detected a few times. The chain recombines TRBV5-1 with TRBJ2-5, with D perhaps TRBD2 (5 bases). The CDR3 is made up of 15 amino acids. V was cut by 1 base and J by 1 base, with 11 bases left in between. Looked up from germline, CDR1 is SGHRS and CDR2 is YFSETQ. The CDR3 loop reads CASSLTGSSQETQYF. Here the CDR3 DNA reads TGCGCCAGCAGCTTGACGGGGTCGTCCCAAGAGACCCAGTACTTC.

This chain uses TRBV11-2 with TRBJ2-5, with 7 bases matching TRBD1. The CDR3 has 15 residues. The V gene end was trimmed by 5 bases and the J gene end by 4 bases; junction bases not matched to a gene: 10. Germline CDR1 SGHAT, CDR2 FQNNGV. In DNA form, the CDR3 reads TGTGCCAGCAGCCCCCTTACAGGGGACCCAGAGACCCAGTACTTC. Translated: CASSPLTGDPETQYF. Full variable domain (missing parts from reference TRBV11-2 and TRBJ2-5): EAGVAQSPRYKIIEKRQSVAFWCNPISGHATLYWYQQILGQGPKLLIQFQNNGVVDDSQLPKDRFSAERLKGVDSTLKIQPAKLEDSAVYLCASSPLTGDPETQYFGPGTRLLVL.

This clonotype was observed a few times. The rearrangement joins TRBV7-9 to TRBJ1-1; TRBD1 is a possible D gene (5 bases). The V end lost 7 bases, the J end lost 2 bases, and 17 bases lay between the germline ends. Germline V gives CDR1 SEHNR, CDR2 FQNEAQ (reference sequence). The CDR3 is made up of 15 amino acids. CDR3 residues: CASTPSSGFNTEAFF. The CDR3 nucleotides are TGTGCCAGCACCCCATCCTCAGGGTTCAACACTGAAGCTTTCTTT.

This clonotype occurred once. The rearrangement links TRBV6-6 to TRBJ1-1; D gene ambiguous. This CDR3 is 14 amino acids long. The germline V and J ends were trimmed by 2 bases and 4 bases, with 11 bases remaining between them. Germline V gene sequence: CDR1 MNHNY, CDR2 SVGAGI (reference sequence). CDR3 DNA sequence: TGTGCCAGCAGTTACGAGGGCTGGAGCACTGAAGCTTTCTTT. Translation: CASSYEGWSTEAFF.

V and J are TRBV4-1 and TRBJ2-3; 9 bases are a match to TRBD1. With V trimmed by 0 bases and J by 3 bases, 4 bases remained unmatched. The CDR3 runs to 16 residues. In germline, CDR1 is MGHRA, CDR2 YSYEKL. Here the CDR3 reads CASSQDSDRGTDTQYF. The CDR3 DNA follows: TGCGCCAGCAGCCAAGATTCGGACAGGGGAACAGATACGCAGTATTTT.

The gene calls are TRBV25-1 and TRBJ2-2, with unresolved D. Germline lookup yields CDR1 MGHDK and CDR2 SYGVNS. The ends were cut back, 3 bases at V and 8 bases at J, with 7 bases in the middle. The CDR3 is made up of 12 amino acids. The CDR3 sequence is CASSDLWGELFF. DNA for the CDR3: TGTGCCAGCAGTGATTTATGGGGGGAGCTGTTTTTT.

The rearrangement links TRBV6-5 to TRBJ2-1; TRBD2 agrees at 9 bases. The end of the DNA is better explained by TRBJ2-7, so the J call may be wrong. The V gene's germline CDR1 is MNHEY and CDR2 SVGAGI. This CDR3 is 14 amino acids long. CDR3 DNA: TGTGCCAGCACCCGTAGCGGGGGTGGGTACGAGCAGTACTTC. Translation: CASTRSGGGYEQYF.

The chain carries TRBV7-2 and TRBJ2-7; 8 bases line up with TRBD1. The germline gives CDR1 SGHTA, CDR2 FQGNSA. The CDR3 has 14 amino acids. Trimming cost V 1 base and J 5 bases; bases outside gene matches: 4. The CDR3 protein is CASSLGTGINEQYF. In DNA, the CDR3 is TGTGCCAGCAGCTTAGGGACAGGGATCAACGAGCAGTACTTC.

The CDR3 here is CASSSLVGSNEQFF. The DNA for the CDR3 is TGTGCCAGCAGTAGTCTAGTGGGAAGTAATGAGCAGTTCTTC. The chain combines TRBV9 with TRBJ2-1, with D uncertain. In germline, CDR1 is SGDLS, CDR2 YYNGEE. The CDR3 is made up of 14 amino acids. V dropped 5 bases and J dropped 7 bases, with 16 bases sitting between them. Complete variable domain (other parts from reference TRBV9 and TRBJ2-1): DSGVTQTPKHLITATGQRVTLRCSPRSGDLSVYWYQQSLDQGLQFLIQYYNGEERAKGNILERFSAQQFPDLHSELNLSSLELGDSALYFCASSSLVGSNEQFFGPGTRLTVL.

A few counts support this clonotype. The V and J genes are TRBV18 and TRBJ2-7, with D tentatively TRBD1 (5 bases). The CDR3 covers 13 residues. The V end lost 0 bases, the J end lost 7 bases, and 10 bases lay between the germline ends. The V gene's germline CDR1 is KGHSH and CDR2 LQKENI. The CDR3 reads CASSPPNRWEQYF. Here the CDR3 DNA reads TGTGCCAGCTCACCACCGAACAGGTGGGAGCAGTACTTC.

J is TRBJ2-2 and V is TRBV24-1; D remains unclear. The length of the CDR3 is 15 residues. The germline gives CDR1 KGHDR, CDR2 SFDVKD. Trimming removed 5 bases from V and 0 bases from J, with 9 bases in between. DNA of the CDR3: TGTGCCACCAGTGGCGGCAGCGCGAACACCGGGGAGCTGTTTTTT. Protein sequence: CATSGGSANTGELFF.

This chain links TRBV3-1 with TRBJ1-4; D may be TRBD1 (5 bases). V lost 0 bases to trimming and J lost 8 bases, with 16 bases between them. This CDR3 contains 16 residues. CDR1 is LGHDT and CDR2 is YNNKEL in the germline V gene (reference sequence). The CDR3 loop is CASSQDRGRAGEKLFF. CDR3 nucleotides: TGTGCCAGCAGCCAAGACCGGGGACGGGCCGGGGAAAAACTGTTTTTT.

This clonotype was counted a few times. The rearrangement uses TRBV29-1 and TRBJ1-2, with unresolved D. V shed 0 bases and J shed 3 bases, with 8 bases lying between them. The germline gives CDR1 SQVTM, CDR2 ANQGSEA. The CDR3 is 13 residues long. The CDR3 nucleotides are TGCAGCGTTGAAGAGGGCCTTGACTATGGCTACACCTTC. Amino acid sequence: CSVEEGLDYGYTF.

The sample holds a few counts of this clonotype. Sequence at one end of the junction differs from germline and may be a read error. The chain combines TRBV5-1 with TRBJ2-7, with D possibly matching TRBD1 (6 bases). The germline CDR1 and CDR2 sequences are SGHRS and YFSETQ. This CDR3 is 13 amino acids long. The CDR3 DNA reads as TGTGCCAGCAGCCCGGAAGGGGGCTACGAGCAGTACTTC. Protein product: CASSPEGGYEQYF.

The rearrangement links TRBV3-1 to TRBJ2-1, with 10 positions matching TRBD2. Trimming removed 1 base from V and 8 bases from J; junction bases left unmatched: 8. Per the germline V gene, CDR1 is LGHDT and CDR2 is YNNKEL (reference sequence). This CDR3 has 16 amino acids. CDR3 bases: TGTGCCAGCAGCCAAGTTCCTAGCGGGAGTATAGATGAGCAGTTCTTC. Residues: CASSQVPSGSIDEQFF.

This chain connects TRBV7-9 to TRBJ2-3; D is unclear. Deletions cut 5 bases from V and 5 bases from J, with 11 bases between. CDR3 size: 13 residues. Per the germline V gene, CDR1 is SEHNR and CDR2 is FQNEAQ (reference sequence). Here the CDR3 reads CASSPYYQDTQYF. The CDR3 coding sequence is TGTGCCAGCAGCCCGTACTATCAAGATACGCAGTATTTT. Supplemented by reference TRBV7-9 and TRBJ2-3, the full variable domain reads DTGVSQNPRHKITKRGQNVTFRCDPISEHNRLYWYRQTLGQGPEFLTYFQNEAQLEKSRLLSDRFSAERPKGSFSTLEIQRTEQGDSAMYLCASSPYYQDTQYFGPGTRLTVL.

Written as DNA, the CDR3 is TGTGCCAGCAGCACCCGCTCCGGGGGGTACAATGAGCAGTTCTTC. The encoded protein is CASSTRSGGYNEQFF. The chain carries TRBV5-5 and TRBJ2-1, with 7 bases that match TRBD2. The V gene's germline CDR1 is SGHKS and CDR2 YYEKEE (reference sequence). The CDR3 is 15 amino acids. J gave up 4 bases and V 4 bases, and 8 bases lay outside the gene matches.

The CDR3 coding sequence is TGCAGTGCTCCTAGACTAGCGGGGGGCACAGATACGCAGTATTTT. Translated: CSAPRLAGGTDTQYF. The chain has TRBV20-1 and TRBJ2-3, with TRBD2 matching 12 bases. This CDR3 is 15 amino acids long. The germline gives CDR1 DFQATT, CDR2 SNEGSKA (reference sequence). V lost 5 bases and J lost 1; bases outside the gene matches: 4.

The chain recombines TRBV28 with TRBJ2-5, with 7 bases aligning to TRBD1. Gene TRBJ2-7 matches the end of the DNA better, so the J call may be wrong. CDR1 and CDR2 (germline): MDHEN, SYDVKM. The CDR3 sequence is 15 residues long. Here the CDR3 reads CASSLTDRVLCEQYF. DNA for the CDR3: TGTGCCAGCAGTTTGACCGACAGGGTGTTGTGCGAGCAGTACTTC.

The chain uses TRBV20-1 and TRBJ1-2; 8 bases are a match to TRBD1. CDR3 length: 15 amino acids. V trimming: 2 bases; J trimming: 7 bases; junction bases outside the gene matches: 12. In germline, CDR1 is DFQATT, CDR2 SNEGSKA (reference sequence). The CDR3 sequence: CSARPPTGDVGGYTF. The CDR3 DNA reads as TGCAGTGCTAGACCACCGACAGGGGATGTGGGTGGCTACACCTTC.

This clonotype appeared a few times. The gene calls are TRBV20-1 and TRBJ2-3; 8 nucleotides agree with TRBD2. Germline lookup yields CDR1 DFQATT and CDR2 SNEGSKA (reference sequence). With V trimmed by 0 bases and J by 1 base, 6 bases remained unmatched. The CDR3 contains 16 residues. The DNA of the CDR3 is TGCAGTGCTAGAGAAGATTGGCGGGGGGGCACAGATACGCAGTATTTT. Its translation: CSAREDWRGGTDTQYF.

The chain couples TRBV7-8 to TRBJ2-7; tentatively, D is TRBD2 (6 bases). Trimming shortened V by 5 bases and J by 2 bases, and 19 bases separated the two germline ends. The germline CDR1 and CDR2 sequences are SGHVS and FQNEAQ. The CDR3 is 16 residues long. The CDR3 nucleotides are TGTGCCAGCAGCCCCCTTGAGCTAGCGAGGACCTACGAGCAGTACTTC. Its protein is CASSPLELARTYEQYF.

The chain carries TRBV12-3 or TRBV12-4 and TRBJ1-5; no clear D. The V and J ends lost 3 bases and 0 bases respectively, with 9 bases between them. The CDR3 runs 15 residues. CDR3 sequence (DNA): TGTGCCAGCAGTTTCGGCGGAATTAGCAATCAGCCCCAGCATTTT. Its translation is CASSFGGISNQPQHF.